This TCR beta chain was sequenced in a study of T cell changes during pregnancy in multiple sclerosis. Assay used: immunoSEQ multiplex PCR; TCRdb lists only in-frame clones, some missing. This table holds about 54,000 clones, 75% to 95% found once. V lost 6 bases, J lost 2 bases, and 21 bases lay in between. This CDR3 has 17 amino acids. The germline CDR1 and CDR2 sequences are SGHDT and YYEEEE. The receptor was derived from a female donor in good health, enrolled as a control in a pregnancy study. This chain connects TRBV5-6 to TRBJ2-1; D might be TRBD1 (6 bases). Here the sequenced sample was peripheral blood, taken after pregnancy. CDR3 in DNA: TGTGCCAGCAAGCGTTGGGGAGTGGACAGAGCCTACAATGAGCAGTTCTTC. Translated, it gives CASKRWGVDRAYNEQFF.